A selection of T cell receptor beta chains follows, all from one sample in a study of early T cells in non-severe SARS-CoV-2 infection. TCRdb recomputed calls from the 5' RACE reads with MiXCR, one row per CDR3 protein. The profile covers roughly 70,000 distinct CDR3 sequences, with roughly an eighth appearing a single time and about 8.3% taken by the ten largest. The sample was whole blood. These receptor sequences come from an adult who was a healthcare worker with PCR-confirmed SARS-CoV-2 infection or an uninfected control (not recorded which). Both conserved end residues are part of each CDR3. Fields, in order: clone size, J gene, D gene, V gene, CDR3 protein, CDR3 DNA. The D gene is left open where the match is weak. The listing skips clone size in some rows; elsewhere it reads once, few, many or a size class.

few TRBJ2-7 . TRBV20-1 CSARVPTGSYEQYF TGCAGTGCTAGAGTTCCTACAGGATCCTACGAGCAGTACTTC
. TRBJ1-3 . TRBV5-1 CASSLASSSENTIYF TGCGCCAGCAGCTTGGCCAGCAGCTCTGAAAACACCATATATTTT
many TRBJ1-5 . TRBV6-1 CASSASTGRGSPQHF TGTGCCAGCAGTGCCTCGACAGGCCGGGGGAGCCCCCAGCATTTT
few TRBJ2-1 TRBD2 TRBV15 CATSLAGEVDEQFF TGTGCCACCAGTTTAGCGGGAGAAGTAGATGAGCAGTTCTTC
few TRBJ2-1 . TRBV2 CASSGGSHEFF TGTGCCAGCAGCGGGGGTTCACACGAGTTCTTC
few TRBJ1-2 . TRBV6-1 CASSALVGTLYGYTF TGTGCCAGCAGTGCCCTGGTCGGGACGCTTTATGGCTACACCTTC
few TRBJ1-2 . TRBV27 CASSLGQSPYGYTF TGTGCCAGCAGCCTAGGTCAGAGCCCCTATGGCTACACCTTC
. TRBJ2-5 . TRBV4-3 CASSQDKAALSAQYF TGCGCCAGCAGCCAAGATAAAGCCGCCCTGTCTGCCCAGTACTTC
many TRBJ1-1 TRBD1 TRBV28 CASSLLRQGAREAFF TGTGCCAGCAGTTTATTGAGACAGGGGGCTCGTGAAGCTTTCTTT
. TRBJ2-4 . TRBV20-1 CSAHLSGTKNIQYF TGCAGTGCCCACCTTAGCGGCACCAAAAACATTCAGTACTTC
few TRBJ2-5 . TRBV9 CASSNGWETQYF TGTGCCAGCAGCAACGGCTGGGAGACCCAGTACTTC
few TRBJ2-7 TRBD2 TRBV6-6 CASTSPGGGNEQYF TGTGCCAGCACCTCGCCGGGGGGTGGGAACGAGCAGTACTTC
many TRBJ2-3 . TRBV5-4 CASSGGTHSADTQYF TGTGCCAGCAGCGGAGGGACTCACTCGGCAGATACGCAGTATTTT
few TRBJ2-7 . TRBV28 CASQQGPGEQYF TGTGCCAGCCAACAGGGCCCGGGGGAGCAGTACTTC
few TRBJ1-1 TRBD1 TRBV29-1 CSVGRTGDTEAFF TGCAGCGTTGGTAGGACAGGGGATACTGAAGCTTTCTTT
few TRBJ2-7 . TRBV3-1 CASSRSGEQYF TGTGCCAGCAGCCGGTCTGGCGAGCAGTACTTC
. TRBJ2-1 TRBD2 TRBV5-4 CASSTNAGGVYNEQFF TGTGCCAGCAGCACAAACGCGGGGGGAGTGTACAATGAGCAGTTCTTC
few TRBJ2-5 . TRBV19 CASRSGRYQETQYF TGTGCCAGTAGATCGGGACGTTACCAAGAGACCCAGTACTTC
few TRBJ2-3 TRBD2 TRBV20-1 CSARDLVSGDTDTQYF TGCAGTGCTAGAGACCTCGTCAGCGGGGACACAGATACGCAGTATTTT
few TRBJ2-1 TRBD2 TRBV6-1 CASSHEAGVGNEQFF TGTGCCAGCAGCCACGAAGCGGGAGTGGGCAATGAGCAGTTCTTC
many TRBJ1-1 . TRBV2 CASSEGWNTEAFF TGTGCCAGCAGTGAAGGGTGGAACACTGAAGCTTTCTTT
many TRBJ2-3 . TRBV12-3/TRBV12-4 CASSQETITRDTQYF TGTGCCAGCAGCCAAGAGACTATCACGAGGGATACGCAGTATTTT
. TRBJ1-1 TRBD1 TRBV7-3 CASSPRGGGNTEAFF TGTGCCAGCAGCCCGCGGGGAGGGGGCAACACTGAAGCTTTCTTT